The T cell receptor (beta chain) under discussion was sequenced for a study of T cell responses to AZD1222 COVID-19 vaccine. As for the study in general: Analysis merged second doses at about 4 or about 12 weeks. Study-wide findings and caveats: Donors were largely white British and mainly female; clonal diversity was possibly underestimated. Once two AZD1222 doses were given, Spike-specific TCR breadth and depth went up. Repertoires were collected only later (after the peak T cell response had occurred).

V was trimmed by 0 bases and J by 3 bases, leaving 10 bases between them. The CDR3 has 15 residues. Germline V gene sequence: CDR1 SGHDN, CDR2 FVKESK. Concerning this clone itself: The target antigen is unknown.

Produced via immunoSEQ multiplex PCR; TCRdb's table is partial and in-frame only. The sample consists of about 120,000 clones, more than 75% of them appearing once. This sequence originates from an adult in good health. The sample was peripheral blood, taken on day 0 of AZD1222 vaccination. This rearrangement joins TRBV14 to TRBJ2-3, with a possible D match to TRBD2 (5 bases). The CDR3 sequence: CASSQDVSGTDTQYF. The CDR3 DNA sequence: TGTGCCAGCAGCCAAGATGTATCGGGAACAGATACGCAGTATTTT.